Listed below are T cell receptor beta chains from one sample, sequenced in a study of PD-1 blockade in mismatch repair-deficient tumors. TCRdb's table, derived via immunoSEQ multiplex PCR, lists solely in-frame clones and lacks some. The repertoire holds roughly 120,000 clones, with 65% to 80% as singletons. The material was peripheral blood, obtained 60 weeks after starting pembrolizumab. These receptor sequences come from an adult with mismatch repair-deficient cancer. The CDR3 runs from the conserved cysteine through the conserved F or W. Each record gives: J gene, V gene, CDR3 protein.

J: TRBJ2-1; V: TRBV5-1; CDR3: CASSFSGTSGSRSEQFF
J: TRBJ1-1; V: TRBV2; CDR3: CASSPHGQGSEAFF
J: TRBJ2-1; V: TRBV10-2; CDR3: CASRVDVGGWDEQFF
J: TRBJ2-3; V: TRBV30; CDR3: CAWSLREADTQYF
J: TRBJ2-7; V: TRBV7-2; CDR3: CASSLVPAGDSYEQYF
J: TRBJ2-2; V: TRBV7-8; CDR3: CASRLAGATYTGELFF
J: TRBJ2-7; V: TRBV27; CDR3: CASSPGNPIYEQYF
J: TRBJ2-5; V: TRBV11-2; CDR3: CASSFDRGPGETQYF
J: TRBJ2-7; V: TRBV6-1; CDR3: CASRGAGATYEQYF
J: TRBJ2-1; V: TRBV7-3; CDR3: CASSSGPTYYNEQFF
J: TRBJ1-1; V: TRBV5-4; CDR3: CASSLKEGMNTEAFF
J: TRBJ2-1; V: TRBV19; CDR3: CASTGVLKLGHNEQFF
J: TRBJ2-3; V: TRBV7-6; CDR3: CASSFRQGRGEDTQYF
J: TRBJ2-2; V: TRBV29-1; CDR3: CSDSGDYSGETGELFF
J: TRBJ1-1; V: TRBV18; CDR3: CASSPLSGVGVGTEAFF